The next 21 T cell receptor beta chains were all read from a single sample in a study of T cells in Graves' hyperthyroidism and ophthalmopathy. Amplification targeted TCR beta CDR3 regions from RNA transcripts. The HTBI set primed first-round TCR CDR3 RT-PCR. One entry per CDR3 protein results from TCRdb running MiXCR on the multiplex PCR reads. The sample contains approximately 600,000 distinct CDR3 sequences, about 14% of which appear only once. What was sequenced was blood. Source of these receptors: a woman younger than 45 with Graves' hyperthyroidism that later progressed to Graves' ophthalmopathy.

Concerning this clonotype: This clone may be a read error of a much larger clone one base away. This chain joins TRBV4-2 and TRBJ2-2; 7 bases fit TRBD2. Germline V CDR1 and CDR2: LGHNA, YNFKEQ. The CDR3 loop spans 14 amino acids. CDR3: CASSQEAGPGGLFF. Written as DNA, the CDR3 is TGTGCCAGCAGCCAAGAAGCAGGGCCGGGGGGGCTGTTTTTT.

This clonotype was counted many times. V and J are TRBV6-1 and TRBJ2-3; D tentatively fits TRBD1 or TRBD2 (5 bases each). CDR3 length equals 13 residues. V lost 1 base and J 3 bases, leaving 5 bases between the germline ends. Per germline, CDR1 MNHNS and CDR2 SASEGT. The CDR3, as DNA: TGTGCCAGCAGTGAAGGGGGGACAGATACGCAGTATTTT. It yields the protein CASSEGGTDTQYF.

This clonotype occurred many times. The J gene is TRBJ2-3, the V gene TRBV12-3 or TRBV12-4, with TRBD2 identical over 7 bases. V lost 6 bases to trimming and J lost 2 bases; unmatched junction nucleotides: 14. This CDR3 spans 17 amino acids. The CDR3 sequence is CASSPGSREEPTDTQYF. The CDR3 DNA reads TGTGCCAGCAGCCCCGGGAGTCGGGAGGAACCCACAGATACGCAGTATTTT.

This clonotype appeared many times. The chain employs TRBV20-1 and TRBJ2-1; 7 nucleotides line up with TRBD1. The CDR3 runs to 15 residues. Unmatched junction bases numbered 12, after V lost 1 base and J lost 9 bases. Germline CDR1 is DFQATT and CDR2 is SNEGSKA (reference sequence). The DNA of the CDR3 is TGCAGTGCTAGAGGGGCTGGGCAGGGGGACGGTGAGCAGTTCTTC. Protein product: CSARGAGQGDGEQFF.

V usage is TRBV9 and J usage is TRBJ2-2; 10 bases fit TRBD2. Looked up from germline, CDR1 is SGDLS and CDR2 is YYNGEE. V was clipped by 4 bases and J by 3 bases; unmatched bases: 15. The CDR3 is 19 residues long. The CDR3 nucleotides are TGTGCCAGCAGCTCTTGGACTAAGCGGGAGGGTATGGACACCGGGGAGCTGTTTTTT. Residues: CASSSWTKREGMDTGELFF. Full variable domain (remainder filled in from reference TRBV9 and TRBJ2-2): DSGVTQTPKHLITATGQRVTLRCSPRSGDLSVYWYQQSLDQGLQFLIQYYNGEERAKGNILERFSAQQFPDLHSELNLSSLELGDSALYFCASSSWTKREGMDTGELFFGEGSRLTVL.

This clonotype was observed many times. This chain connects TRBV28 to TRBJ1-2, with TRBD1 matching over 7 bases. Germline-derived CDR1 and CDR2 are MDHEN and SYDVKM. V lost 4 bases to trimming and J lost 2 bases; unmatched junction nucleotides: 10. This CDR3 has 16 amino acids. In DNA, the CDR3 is TGTGCCAGCAGTTGGGGGGGGACAGAAAAAAACTATGGCTACACCTTC. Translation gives CASSWGGTEKNYGYTF.

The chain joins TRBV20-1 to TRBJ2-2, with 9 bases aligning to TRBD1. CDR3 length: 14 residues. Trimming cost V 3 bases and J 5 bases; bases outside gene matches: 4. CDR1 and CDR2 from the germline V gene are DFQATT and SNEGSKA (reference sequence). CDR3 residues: CSARTGGATGELFF. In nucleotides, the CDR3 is TGCAGTGCTAGGACAGGGGGGGCTACCGGGGAGCTGTTTTTT.

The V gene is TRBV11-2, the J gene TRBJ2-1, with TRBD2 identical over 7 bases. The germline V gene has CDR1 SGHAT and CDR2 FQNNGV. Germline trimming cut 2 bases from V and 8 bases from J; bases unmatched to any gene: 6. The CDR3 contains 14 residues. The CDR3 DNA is TGTGCCAGCAGCTTACCGGGGGGTTTCCATGAGCAGTTCTTC. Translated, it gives CASSLPGGFHEQFF.

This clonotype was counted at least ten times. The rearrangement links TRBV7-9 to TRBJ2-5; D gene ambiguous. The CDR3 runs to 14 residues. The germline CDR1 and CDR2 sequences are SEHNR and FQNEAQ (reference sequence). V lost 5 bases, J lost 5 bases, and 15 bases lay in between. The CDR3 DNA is TGTGCCAGCAGCCCCCCCTCCGGGTTGGAGACCCAGTACTTC. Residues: CASSPPSGLETQYF.

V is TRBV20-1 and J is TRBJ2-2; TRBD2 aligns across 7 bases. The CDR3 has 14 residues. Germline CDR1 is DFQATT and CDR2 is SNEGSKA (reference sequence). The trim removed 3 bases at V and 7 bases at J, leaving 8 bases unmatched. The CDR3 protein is CSASGRELHGELFF. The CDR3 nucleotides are TGCAGTGCTAGTGGGCGGGAGTTACACGGGGAGCTGTTTTTT.

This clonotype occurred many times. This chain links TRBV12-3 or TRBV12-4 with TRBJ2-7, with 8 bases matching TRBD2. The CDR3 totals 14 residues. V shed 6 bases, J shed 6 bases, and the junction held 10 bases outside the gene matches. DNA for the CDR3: TGTGCCAGCAGGAGGTCGAGCGGGAGCGGCGAGCAGTACTTC. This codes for CASRRSSGSGEQYF.

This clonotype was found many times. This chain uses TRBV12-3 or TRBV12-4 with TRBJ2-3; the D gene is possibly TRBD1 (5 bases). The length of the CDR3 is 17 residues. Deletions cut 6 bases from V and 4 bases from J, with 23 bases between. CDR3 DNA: TGTGCCAGCAGATCTACAGGAGCATTAAGGGCTCCAGATACGCAGTATTTT. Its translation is CASRSTGALRAPDTQYF.

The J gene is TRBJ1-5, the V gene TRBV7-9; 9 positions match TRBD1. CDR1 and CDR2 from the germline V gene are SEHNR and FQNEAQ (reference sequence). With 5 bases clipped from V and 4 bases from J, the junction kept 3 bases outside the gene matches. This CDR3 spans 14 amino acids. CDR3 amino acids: CASSVQGANQPQHF. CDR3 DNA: TGTGCCAGCAGCGTACAGGGGGCGAATCAGCCCCAGCATTTT.

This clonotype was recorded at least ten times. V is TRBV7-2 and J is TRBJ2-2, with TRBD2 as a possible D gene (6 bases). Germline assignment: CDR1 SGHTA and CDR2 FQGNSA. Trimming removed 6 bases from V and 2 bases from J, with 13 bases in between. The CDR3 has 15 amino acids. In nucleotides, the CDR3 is TGTGCCAGCAGGCGCCGGCGGGACAACACCGGGGAGCTGTTTTTT. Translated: CASRRRRDNTGELFF.

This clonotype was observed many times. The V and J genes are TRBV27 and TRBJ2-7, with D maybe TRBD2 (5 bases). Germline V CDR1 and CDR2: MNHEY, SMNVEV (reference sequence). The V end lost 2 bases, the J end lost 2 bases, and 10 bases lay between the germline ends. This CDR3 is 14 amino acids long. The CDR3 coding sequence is TGTGCCAGCAGTTTAGGGCGGGCGACCTACGAGCAGTACTTC. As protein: CASSLGRATYEQYF.

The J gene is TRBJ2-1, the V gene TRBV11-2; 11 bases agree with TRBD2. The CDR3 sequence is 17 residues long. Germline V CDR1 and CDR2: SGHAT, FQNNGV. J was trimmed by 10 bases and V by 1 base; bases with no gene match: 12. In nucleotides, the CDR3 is TGTGCCAGCAGCTTAGCATTGGGACTAGCGGCAGATAGGGAGCAGTTCTTC. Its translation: CASSLALGLAADREQFF.

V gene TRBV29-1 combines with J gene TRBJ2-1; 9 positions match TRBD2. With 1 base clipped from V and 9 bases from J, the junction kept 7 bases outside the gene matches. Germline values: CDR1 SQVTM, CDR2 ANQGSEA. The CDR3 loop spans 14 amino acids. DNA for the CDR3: TGCAGCGTTGAAGCTAGCGGGGCGGGAGGTGAGCAGTTCTTC. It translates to CSVEASGAGGEQFF.

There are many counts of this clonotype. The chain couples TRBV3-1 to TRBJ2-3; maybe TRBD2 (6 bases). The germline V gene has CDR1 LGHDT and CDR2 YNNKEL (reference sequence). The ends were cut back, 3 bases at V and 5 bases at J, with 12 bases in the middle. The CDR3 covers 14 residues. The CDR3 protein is CASSQQLGGDTQYF. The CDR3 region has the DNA TGTGCCAGCAGCCAGCAGTTGGGGGGAGATACGCAGTATTTT.

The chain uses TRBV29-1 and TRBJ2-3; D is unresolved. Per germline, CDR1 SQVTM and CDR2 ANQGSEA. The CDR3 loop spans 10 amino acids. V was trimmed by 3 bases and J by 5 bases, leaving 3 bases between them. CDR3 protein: CSVERDTQYF. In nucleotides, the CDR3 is TGCAGCGTTGAGAGAGATACGCAGTATTTT.

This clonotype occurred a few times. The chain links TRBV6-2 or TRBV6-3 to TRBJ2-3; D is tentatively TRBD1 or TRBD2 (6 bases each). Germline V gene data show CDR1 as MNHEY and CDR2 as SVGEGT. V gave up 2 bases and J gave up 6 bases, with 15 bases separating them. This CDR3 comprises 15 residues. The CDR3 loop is CASSYGGQGGDTQYF. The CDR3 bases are TGTGCCAGCAGTTACGGGGGGCAGGGAGGCGATACGCAGTATTTT.

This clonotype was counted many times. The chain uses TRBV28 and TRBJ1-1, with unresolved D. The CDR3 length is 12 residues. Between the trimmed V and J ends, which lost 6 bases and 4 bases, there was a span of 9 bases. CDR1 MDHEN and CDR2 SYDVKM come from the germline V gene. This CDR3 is CASRPPGTEAFF. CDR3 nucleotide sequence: TGTGCCAGCAGACCGCCTGGCACTGAAGCTTTCTTT.